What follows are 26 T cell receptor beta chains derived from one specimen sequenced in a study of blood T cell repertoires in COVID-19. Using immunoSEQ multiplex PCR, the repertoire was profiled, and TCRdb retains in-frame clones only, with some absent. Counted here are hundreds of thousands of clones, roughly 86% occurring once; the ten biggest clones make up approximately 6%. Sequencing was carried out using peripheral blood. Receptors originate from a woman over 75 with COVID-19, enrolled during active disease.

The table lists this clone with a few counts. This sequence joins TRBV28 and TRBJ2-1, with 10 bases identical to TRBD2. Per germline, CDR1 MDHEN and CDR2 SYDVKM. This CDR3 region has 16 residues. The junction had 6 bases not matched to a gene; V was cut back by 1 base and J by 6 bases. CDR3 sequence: CASSLFLSGGTNEQFF. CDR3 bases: TGTGCCAGCAGTTTATTCCTTAGCGGGGGGACCAATGAGCAGTTCTTC.

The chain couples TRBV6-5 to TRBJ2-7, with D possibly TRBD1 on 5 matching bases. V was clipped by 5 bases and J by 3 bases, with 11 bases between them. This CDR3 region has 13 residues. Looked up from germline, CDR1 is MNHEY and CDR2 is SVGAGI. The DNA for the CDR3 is TGTGCCAGCAGTCCCCGCAGGGACTACGAGCAGTACGTC. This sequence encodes CASSPRRDYEQYV.

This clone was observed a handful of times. CDR3 sequence reads: CASMGQGRSPLHF. In DNA form, the CDR3 reads TGTGCCAGCATGGGACAGGGACGATCACCCCTCCACTTT. The chain joins TRBV5-6 to TRBJ1-6; 9 bases match TRBD1. V gave up 6 bases and J gave up 10 bases; unmatched junction bases: 5. Germline loops: CDR1 SGHDT, CDR2 YYEEEE. There are 13 residues in the CDR3.

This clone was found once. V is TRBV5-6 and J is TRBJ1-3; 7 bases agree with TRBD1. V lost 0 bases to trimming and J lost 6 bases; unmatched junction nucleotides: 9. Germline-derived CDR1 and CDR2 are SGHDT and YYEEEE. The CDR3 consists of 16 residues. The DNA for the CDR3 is TGTGCCAGCAGCTTGGGCGCCGGGACAGCTAAAAACACCATATATTTT. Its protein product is CASSLGAGTAKNTIYF.

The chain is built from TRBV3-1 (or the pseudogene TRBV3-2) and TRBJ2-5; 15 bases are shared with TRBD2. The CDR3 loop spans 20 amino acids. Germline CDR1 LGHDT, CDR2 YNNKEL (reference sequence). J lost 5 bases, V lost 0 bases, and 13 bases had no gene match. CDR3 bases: TGTGCCAGCAGCCAAGATCGGCCCGGACTAGCGGGGGGGGATGCGGAGACCCAGTACTTC. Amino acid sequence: CASSQDRPGLAGGDAETQYF.

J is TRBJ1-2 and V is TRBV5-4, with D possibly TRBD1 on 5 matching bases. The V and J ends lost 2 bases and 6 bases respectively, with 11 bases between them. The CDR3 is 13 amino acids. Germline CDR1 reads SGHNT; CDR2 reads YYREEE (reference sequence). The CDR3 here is CASSFTGINGYTF. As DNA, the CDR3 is TGTGCCAGCAGCTTCACAGGTATAAATGGCTACACCTTC.

As DNA, the CDR3 is TGCGCCAGCAGCTTTGTAAATGAGCAGTTCTTC. Protein sequence: CASSFVNEQFF. The chain combines TRBV5-1 with TRBJ2-1; no definite D call. Germline V gene data show CDR1 as SGHRS and CDR2 as YFSETQ. V was trimmed by 2 bases and J by 7 bases, leaving 4 bases between them. The CDR3 spans 11 residues.

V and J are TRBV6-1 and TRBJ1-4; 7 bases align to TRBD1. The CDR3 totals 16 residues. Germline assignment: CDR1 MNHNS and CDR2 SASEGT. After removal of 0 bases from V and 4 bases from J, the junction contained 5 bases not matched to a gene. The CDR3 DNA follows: TGTGCCAGCAGTGAAGCGGGGGGACAGATTAATGAAAAACTGTTTTTT. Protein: CASSEAGGQINEKLFF.

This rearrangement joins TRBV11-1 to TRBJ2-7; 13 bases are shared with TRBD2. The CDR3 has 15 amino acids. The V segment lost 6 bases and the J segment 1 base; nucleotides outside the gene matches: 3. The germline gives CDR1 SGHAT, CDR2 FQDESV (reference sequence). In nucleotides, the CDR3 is TGTGCCAGCAGACCGGGACTAGCGGGGTCCTACGAGCAGTACTTC. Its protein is CASRPGLAGSYEQYF. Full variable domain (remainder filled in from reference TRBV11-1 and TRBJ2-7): EAEVAQSPRYKITEKSQAVAFWCDPISGHATLYWYRQILGQGPELLVQFQDESVVDDSQLPKDRFSAERLKGVDSTLKIQPAELGDSAMYLCASRPGLAGSYEQYFGPGTRLTVT.

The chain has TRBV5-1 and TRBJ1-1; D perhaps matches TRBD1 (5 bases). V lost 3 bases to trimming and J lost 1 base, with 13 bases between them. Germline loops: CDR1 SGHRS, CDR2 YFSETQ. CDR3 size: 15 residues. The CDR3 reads CASSSGPGGNTEAFF. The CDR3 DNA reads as TGCGCCAGCAGCTCGGGACCGGGAGGGAACACTGAAGCTTTCTTT. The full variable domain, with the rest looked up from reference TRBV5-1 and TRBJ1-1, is KAGVTQTPRYLIKTRGQQVTLSCSPISGHRSVSWYQQTPGQGLQFLFEYFSETQRNKGNFPGRFSGRQFSNSRSEMNVSTLELGDSALYLCASSSGPGGNTEAFFGQGTRLTVV.

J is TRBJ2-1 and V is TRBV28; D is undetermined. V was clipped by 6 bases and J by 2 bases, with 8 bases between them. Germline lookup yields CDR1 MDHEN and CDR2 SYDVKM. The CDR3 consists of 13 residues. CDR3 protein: CASRGTTYNEQFF. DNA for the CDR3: TGTGCCAGCAGGGGCACCACCTACAATGAGCAGTTCTTC.

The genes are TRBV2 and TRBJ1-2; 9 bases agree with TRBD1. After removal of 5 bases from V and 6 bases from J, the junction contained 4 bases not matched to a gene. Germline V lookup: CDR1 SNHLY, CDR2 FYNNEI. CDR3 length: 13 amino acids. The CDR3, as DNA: TGTGCCAGCAGTCGGACAGGGGATAATGGCTACACCTTC. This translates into CASSRTGDNGYTF.

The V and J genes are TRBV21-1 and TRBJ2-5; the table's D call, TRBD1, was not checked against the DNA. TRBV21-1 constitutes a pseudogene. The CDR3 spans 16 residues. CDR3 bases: TGTGCCAGCAGCCCACCTATCGGGACAACCGATTGGACCCAGTACTTC. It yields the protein CASSPPIGTTDWTQYF.

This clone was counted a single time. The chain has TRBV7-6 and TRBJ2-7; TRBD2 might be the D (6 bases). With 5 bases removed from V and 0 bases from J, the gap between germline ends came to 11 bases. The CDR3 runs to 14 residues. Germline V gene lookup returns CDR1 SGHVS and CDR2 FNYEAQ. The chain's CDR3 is CASSAGLSSYEQYF. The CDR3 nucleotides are TGTGCCAGCAGCGCGGGACTGAGCTCCTACGAGCAGTACTTC.

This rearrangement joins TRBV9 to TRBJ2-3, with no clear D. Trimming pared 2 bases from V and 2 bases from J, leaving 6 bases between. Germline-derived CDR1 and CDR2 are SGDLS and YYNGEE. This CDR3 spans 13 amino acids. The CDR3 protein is CASSVHSTDTQYF. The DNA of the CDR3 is TGTGCCAGCAGCGTGCACTCCACAGATACGCAGTATTTT.

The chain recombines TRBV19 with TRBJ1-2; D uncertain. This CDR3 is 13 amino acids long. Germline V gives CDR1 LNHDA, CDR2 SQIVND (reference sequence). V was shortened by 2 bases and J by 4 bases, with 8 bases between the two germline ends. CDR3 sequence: CASSISGSYGYTF. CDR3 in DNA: TGTGCCAGTAGTATAAGCGGCAGCTATGGCTACACCTTC.

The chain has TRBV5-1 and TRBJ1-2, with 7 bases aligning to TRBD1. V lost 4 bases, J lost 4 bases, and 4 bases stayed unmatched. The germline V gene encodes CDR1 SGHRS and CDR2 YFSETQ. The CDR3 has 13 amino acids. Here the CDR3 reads CASSPGQIYGYTF. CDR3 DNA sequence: TGCGCCAGCAGCCCGGGACAGATCTATGGCTACACCTTC.

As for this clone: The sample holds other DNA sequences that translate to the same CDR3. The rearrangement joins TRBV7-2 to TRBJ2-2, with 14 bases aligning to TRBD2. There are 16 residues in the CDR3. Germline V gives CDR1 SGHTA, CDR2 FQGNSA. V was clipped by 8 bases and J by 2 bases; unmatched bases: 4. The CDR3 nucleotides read TGTGCCAGCGGACTAGCGGGGGGCTCAAACACCGGGGAGCTGTTTTTT. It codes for CASGLAGGSNTGELFF.

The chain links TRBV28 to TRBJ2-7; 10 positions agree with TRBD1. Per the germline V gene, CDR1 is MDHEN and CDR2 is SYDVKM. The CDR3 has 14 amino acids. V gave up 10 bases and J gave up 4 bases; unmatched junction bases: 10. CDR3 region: CAIAKTGGAYEQYV. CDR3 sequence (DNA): TGTGCCATCGCCAAGACAGGGGGCGCTTACGAGCAGTACGTC.

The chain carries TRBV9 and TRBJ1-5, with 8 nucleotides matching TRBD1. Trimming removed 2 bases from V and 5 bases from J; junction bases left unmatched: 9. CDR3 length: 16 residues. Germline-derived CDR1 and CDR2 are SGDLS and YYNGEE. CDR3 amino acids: CASSVGTGLGDQPQHF. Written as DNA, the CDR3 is TGTGCCAGCAGCGTCGGGACAGGTTTGGGGGATCAGCCCCAGCATTTT.

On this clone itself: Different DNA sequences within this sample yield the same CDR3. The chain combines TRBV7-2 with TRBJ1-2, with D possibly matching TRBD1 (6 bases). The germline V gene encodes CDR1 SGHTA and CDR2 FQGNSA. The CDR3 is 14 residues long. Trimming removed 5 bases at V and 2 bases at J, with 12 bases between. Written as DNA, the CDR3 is TGTGCCAGCAGCCCGAGGACAGCCAACTATGGCTACACCTTC. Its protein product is CASSPRTANYGYTF.

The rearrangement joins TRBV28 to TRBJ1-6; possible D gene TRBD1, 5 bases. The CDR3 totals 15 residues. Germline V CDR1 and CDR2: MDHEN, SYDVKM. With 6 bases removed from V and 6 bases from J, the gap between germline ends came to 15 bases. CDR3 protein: CASSHLRGSNSPLHF. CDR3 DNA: TGTGCCAGCAGCCACCTACGGGGGTCTAATTCACCCCTCCACTTT.

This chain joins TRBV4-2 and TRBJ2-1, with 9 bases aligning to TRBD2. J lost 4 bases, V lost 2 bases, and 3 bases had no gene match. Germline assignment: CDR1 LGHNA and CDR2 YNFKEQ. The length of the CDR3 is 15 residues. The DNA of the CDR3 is TGTGCCAGCAGCCAAATGGCGGGGGGGTACAATGAGCAGTTCTTC. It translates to CASSQMAGGYNEQFF.

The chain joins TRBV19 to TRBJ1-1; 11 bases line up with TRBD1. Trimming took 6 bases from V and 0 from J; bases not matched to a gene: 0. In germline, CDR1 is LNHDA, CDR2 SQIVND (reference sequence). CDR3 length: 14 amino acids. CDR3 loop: CASRGQGVNTEAFF. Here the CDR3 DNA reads TGTGCCAGTAGGGGACAGGGGGTGAACACTGAAGCTTTCTTT.

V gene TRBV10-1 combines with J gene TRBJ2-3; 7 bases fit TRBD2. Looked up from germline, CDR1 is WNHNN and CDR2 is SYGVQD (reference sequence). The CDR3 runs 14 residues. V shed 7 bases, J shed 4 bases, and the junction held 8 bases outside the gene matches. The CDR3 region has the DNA TGCGCCAGCAAATTTCAGCGGGGTTCAGATACGCAGTATTTT. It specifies CASKFQRGSDTQYF.

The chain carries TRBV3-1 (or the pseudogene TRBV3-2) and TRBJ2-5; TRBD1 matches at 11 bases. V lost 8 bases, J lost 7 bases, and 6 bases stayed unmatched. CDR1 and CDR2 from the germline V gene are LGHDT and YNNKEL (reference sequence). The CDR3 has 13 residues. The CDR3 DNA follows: TGTGCCAGCTATGGACAGGGGGCGGTGACCCAGTACTTC. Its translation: CASYGQGAVTQYF.